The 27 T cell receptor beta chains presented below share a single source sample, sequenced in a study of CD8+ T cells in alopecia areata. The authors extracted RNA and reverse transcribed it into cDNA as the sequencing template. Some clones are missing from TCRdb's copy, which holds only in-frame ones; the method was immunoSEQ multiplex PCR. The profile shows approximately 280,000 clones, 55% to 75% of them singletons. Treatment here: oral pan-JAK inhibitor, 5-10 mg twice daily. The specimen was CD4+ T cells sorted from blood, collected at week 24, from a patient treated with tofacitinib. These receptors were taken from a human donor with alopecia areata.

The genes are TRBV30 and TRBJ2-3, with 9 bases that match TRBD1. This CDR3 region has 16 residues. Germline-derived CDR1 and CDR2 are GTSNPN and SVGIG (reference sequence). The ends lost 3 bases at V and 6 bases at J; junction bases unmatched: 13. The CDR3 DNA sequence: TGTGCCTGGAGCCATCACCACGGGACAGGGTCGGATACGCAGTATTTT. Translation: CAWSHHHGTGSDTQYF.

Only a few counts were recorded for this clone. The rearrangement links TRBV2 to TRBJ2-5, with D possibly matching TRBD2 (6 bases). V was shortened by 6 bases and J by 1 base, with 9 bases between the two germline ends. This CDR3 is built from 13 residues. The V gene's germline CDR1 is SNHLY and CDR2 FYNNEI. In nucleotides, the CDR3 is TGTGCCAGCAGGGCGGGGCCCCAAGAGACCCAGTACTTC. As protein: CASRAGPQETQYF.

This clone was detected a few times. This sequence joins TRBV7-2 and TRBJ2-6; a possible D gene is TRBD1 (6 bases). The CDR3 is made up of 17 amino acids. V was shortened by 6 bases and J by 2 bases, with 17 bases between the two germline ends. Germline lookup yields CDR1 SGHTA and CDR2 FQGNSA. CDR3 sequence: CASRMTGLRAGANVLTF. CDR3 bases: TGTGCCAGCAGGATGACAGGCCTAAGGGCTGGGGCCAACGTCCTGACTTTC.

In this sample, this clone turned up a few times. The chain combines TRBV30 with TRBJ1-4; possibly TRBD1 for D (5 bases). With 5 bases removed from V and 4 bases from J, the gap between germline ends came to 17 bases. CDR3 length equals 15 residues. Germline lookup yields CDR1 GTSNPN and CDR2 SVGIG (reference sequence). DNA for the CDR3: TGTGCCTGGTCCCCGGGGAGACAGATTAATGAAAAACTGTTTTTT. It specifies CAWSPGRQINEKLFF.

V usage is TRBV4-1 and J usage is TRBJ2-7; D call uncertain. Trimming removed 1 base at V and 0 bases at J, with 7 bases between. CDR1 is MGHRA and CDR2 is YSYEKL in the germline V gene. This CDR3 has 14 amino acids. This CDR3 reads CASSQAENSYEQYF. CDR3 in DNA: TGCGCCAGCAGCCAAGCGGAGAACTCCTACGAGCAGTACTTC.

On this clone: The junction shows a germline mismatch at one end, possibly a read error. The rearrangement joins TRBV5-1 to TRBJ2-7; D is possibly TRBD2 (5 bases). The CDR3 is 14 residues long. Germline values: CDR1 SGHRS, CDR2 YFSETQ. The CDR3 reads CASSFSDYRLVQYF. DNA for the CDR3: TGTGCCAGCAGCTTCTCCGACTACCGCCTAGTGCAGTACTTC.

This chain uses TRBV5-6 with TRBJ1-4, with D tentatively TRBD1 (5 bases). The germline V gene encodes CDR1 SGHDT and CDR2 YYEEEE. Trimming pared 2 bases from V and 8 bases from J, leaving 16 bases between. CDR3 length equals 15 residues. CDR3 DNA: TGTGCCAGCAGCTTTTTCGGGGCGGGAGCCGAAAAACTGTTTTTT. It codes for CASSFFGAGAEKLFF.

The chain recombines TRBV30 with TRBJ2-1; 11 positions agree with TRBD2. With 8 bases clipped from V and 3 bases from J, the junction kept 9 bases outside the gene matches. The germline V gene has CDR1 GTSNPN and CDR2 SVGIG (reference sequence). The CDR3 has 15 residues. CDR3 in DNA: TGTGCCGGGTCCCTCGGGACTAGCGGCTACAATGAGCAGTTCTTC. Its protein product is CAGSLGTSGYNEQFF.

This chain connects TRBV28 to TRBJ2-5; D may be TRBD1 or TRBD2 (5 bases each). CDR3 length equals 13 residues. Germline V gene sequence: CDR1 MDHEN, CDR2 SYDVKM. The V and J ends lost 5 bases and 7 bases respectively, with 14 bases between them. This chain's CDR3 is CASSQGPRGTQYF. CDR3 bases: TGTGCCAGCAGTCAGGGACCAAGGGGGACCCAGTACTTC.

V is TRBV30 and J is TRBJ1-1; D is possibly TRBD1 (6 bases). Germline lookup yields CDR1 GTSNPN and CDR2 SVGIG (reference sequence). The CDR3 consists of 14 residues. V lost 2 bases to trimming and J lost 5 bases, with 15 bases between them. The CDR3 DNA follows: TGTGCCTGGAGTCCTACCCTCAGGGGAACTGAAGCTTTCTTT. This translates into CAWSPTLRGTEAFF.

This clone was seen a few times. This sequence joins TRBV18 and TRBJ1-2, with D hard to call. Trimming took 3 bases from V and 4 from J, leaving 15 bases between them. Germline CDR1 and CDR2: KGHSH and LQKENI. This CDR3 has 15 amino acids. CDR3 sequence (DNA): TGTGCCAGCTCACCGGAGGGAGGTCCGACCTATGGCTACACCTTC. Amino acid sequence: CASSPEGGPTYGYTF.

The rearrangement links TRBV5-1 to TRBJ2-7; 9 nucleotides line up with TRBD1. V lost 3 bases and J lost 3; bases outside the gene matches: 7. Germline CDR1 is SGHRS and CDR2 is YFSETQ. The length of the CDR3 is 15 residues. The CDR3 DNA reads TGCGCCAGCAGCTCCTGGGACAGGGACGTCTACGAGCAGTACTTC. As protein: CASSSWDRDVYEQYF.

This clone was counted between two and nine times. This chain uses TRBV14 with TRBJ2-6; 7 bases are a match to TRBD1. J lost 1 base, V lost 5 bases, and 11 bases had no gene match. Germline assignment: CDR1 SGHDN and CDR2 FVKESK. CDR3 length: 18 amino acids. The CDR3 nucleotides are TGTGCCAGCAGCACTAAGCCGACAGGGCTATCTGGGGCCAACGTCCTGACTTTC. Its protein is CASSTKPTGLSGANVLTF.

The CDR3 region has the DNA TGTGCCAGCAAATCCCGGATCGGGACAGGGCGCAATCAGCCCCAGCATTTT. Encoded protein: CASKSRIGTGRNQPQHF. The V call is TRBV27, the J call TRBJ1-5, with TRBD1 identical over 9 bases. This CDR3 contains 17 residues. V was pared by 7 bases and J by 2 bases, with 12 bases of the junction left unmatched. The germline CDR1 and CDR2 sequences are MNHEY and SMNVEV (reference sequence).

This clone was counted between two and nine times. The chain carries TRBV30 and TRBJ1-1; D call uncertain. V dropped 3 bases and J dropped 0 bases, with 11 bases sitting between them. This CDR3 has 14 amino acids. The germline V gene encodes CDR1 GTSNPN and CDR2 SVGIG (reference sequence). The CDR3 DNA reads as TGTGCCTGGAGAAGAGACGTTTTGAACACTGAAGCTTTCTTT. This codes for CAWRRDVLNTEAFF.

This CDR3 reads CATRGSGANVLTF. The CDR3 DNA follows: TGTGCCACCAGGGGATCTGGGGCCAACGTCCTGACTTTC. The rearrangement uses TRBV15 and TRBJ2-6; the D is unclear. This CDR3 is 13 amino acids long. The V end was cut by 6 bases, the J end by 1 base, with 4 bases between. CDR1 is LNHNV and CDR2 is YYDKDF in the germline V gene (reference sequence). Drawing the rest from reference TRBV15 and TRBJ2-6, the complete variable domain is DAMVIQNPRYQVTQFGKPVTLSCSQTLNHNVMYWYQQKSSQAPKLLFHYYDKDFNNEADTPDNFQSRRPNTSFCFLDIRSPGLGDTAMYLCATRGSGANVLTFGAGSRLTVL.

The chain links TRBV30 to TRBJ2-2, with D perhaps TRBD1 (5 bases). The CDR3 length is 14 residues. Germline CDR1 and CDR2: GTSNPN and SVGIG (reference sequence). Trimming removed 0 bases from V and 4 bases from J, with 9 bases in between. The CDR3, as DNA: TGTGCCTGGAGTGTAAAGGGGATCACCGGGGAGCTGTTTTTT. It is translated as CAWSVKGITGELFF.

The CDR3 protein is CASSQEGGIGNTIYF. The CDR3 DNA follows: TGCGCCAGCAGCCAAGAAGGAGGTATTGGAAACACCATATATTTT. This chain connects TRBV4-1 to TRBJ1-3; D gene uncertain. Trimming took 0 bases from V and 3 from J, leaving 9 bases between them. The CDR3 totals 15 residues. Germline CDR1 MGHRA, CDR2 YSYEKL.

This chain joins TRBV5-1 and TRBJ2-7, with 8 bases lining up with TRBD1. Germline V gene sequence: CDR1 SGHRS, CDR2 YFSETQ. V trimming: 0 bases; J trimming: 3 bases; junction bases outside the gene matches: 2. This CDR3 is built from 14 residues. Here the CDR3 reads CASSLAGTGYEQYF. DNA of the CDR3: TGCGCCAGCAGCTTGGCCGGGACAGGCTACGAGCAGTACTTC.

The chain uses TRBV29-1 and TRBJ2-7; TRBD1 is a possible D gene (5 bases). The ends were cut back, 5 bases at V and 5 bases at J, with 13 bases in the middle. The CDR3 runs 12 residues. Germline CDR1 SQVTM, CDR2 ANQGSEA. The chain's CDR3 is CSVLSEGDEQYF. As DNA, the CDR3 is TGCAGCGTTTTGTCTGAAGGGGACGAGCAGTACTTC.

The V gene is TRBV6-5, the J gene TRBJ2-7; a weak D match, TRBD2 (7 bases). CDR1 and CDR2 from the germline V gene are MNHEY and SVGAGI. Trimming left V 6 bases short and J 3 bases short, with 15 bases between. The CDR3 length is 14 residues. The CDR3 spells CASSLQGGDYEQYF. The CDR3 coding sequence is TGTGCCAGCAGCCTACAGGGAGGGGACTACGAGCAGTACTTC.

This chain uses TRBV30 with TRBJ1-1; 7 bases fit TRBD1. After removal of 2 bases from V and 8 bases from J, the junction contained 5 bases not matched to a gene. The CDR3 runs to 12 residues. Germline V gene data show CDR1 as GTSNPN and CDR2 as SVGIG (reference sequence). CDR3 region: CAWSTSTGEAFF. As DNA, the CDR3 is TGTGCCTGGAGTACCTCGACAGGGGAAGCTTTCTTT.

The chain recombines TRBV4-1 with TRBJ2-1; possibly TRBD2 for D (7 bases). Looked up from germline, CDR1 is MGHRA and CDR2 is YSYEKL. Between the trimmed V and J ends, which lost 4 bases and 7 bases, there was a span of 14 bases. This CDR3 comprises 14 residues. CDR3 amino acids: CASSPRRGGNEQFF. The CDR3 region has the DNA TGCGCCAGCAGCCCCCGTAGGGGGGGGAATGAGCAGTTCTTC.

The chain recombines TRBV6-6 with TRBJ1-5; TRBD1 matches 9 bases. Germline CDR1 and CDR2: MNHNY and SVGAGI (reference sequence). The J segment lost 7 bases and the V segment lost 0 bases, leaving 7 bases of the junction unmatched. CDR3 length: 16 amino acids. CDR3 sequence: CASSYSTGGAQQPQHF. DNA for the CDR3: TGTGCCAGCAGTTACTCGACAGGGGGGGCTCAACAGCCCCAGCATTTT.

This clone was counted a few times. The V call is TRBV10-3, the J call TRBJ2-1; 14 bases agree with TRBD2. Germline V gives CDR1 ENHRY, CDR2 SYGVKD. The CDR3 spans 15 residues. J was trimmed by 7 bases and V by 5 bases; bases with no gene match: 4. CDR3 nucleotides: TGTGCCATCAGTACCGGGACTAGCGGGGGAAATGAGCAGTTCTTC. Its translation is CAISTGTSGGNEQFF.

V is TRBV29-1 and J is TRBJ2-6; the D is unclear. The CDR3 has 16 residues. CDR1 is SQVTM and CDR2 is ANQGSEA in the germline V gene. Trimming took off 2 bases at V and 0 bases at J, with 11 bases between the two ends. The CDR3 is CSVESAASSGANVLTF. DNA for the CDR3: TGCAGCGTTGAATCGGCGGCCAGCTCTGGGGCCAACGTCCTGACTTTC.

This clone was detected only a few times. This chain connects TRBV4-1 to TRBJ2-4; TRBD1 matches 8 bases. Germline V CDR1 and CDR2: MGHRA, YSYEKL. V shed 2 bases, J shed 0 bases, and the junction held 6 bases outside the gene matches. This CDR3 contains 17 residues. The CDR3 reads CASSQPRQGIAKNIQYF. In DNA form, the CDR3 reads TGCGCCAGCAGCCAACCGAGACAGGGGATAGCCAAAAACATTCAGTACTTC.